Sequencing of this TCR beta chain was carried out in a study of T cells after posttransplantation cyclophosphamide. The V end was cut by 5 bases, the J end by 1 base, with 12 bases between. From germline, CDR1 is MDHEN and CDR2 SYDVKM. The CDR3 extends over 15 amino acids. In regard to this clone: Its antigen remains unidentified.

General study findings and limits: Later blood repertoires were often dominated by clones from the donor CD8+ memory compartment. Recipient CMV seropositivity and CMV reactivation strongly tracked TRB clonality. TRB overlap between skin or GI tissue T cells and blood was limited.

Sampled 1 year posttransplant, controls received myeloablative marrow transplants, methotrexate and a calcineurin inhibitor. The table came from immunoSEQ multiplex PCR; TCRdb's copy has only in-frame clones and leaves some out. The table records 15,000 to 20,000 clones, 87% of them present only once. This material consisted of PBMCs, taken after an allogeneic stem cell transplant with a calcineurin inhibitor and methotrexate. The TCR originated in a male patient in his fifties who received an allogeneic stem cell transplant from an unrelated donor, was CMV-positive, and had chronic GVHD only. Among the T cells, some may be from the graft donor. This chain links TRBV28 with TRBJ1-3; D is unclear. The CDR3 spells CASSPHGISGNTIYF. For the CDR3, the DNA is TGTGCCAGCAGTCCCCACGGGATTTCTGGAAACACCATATATTTT.